The 22 T cell receptor beta chains reported below all come from one sample, sequenced in a study of blood T cell repertoires in COVID-19. Sequencing used immunoSEQ multiplex PCR; TCRdb keeps in-frame clones, though not all of them. The sample consists of some 250,000 clones, just over 90% of them appearing once. Sequenced input: PBMCs or T cells enriched from blood (not recorded which). The receptors here all came from a woman aged 35 to 49 with acute COVID-19.

The chain combines TRBV18 with TRBJ1-5; 7 bases line up with TRBD1. After removal of 3 bases from V and 6 bases from J, the junction contained 11 bases not matched to a gene. Germline-derived CDR1 and CDR2 are KGHSH and LQKENI. The CDR3 sequence is 16 residues long. In DNA form, the CDR3 reads TGTGCCAGCTCACCCGGGACAGACTTTTCAAGTCAGCCCCAGCATTTT. Amino acid sequence: CASSPGTDFSSQPQHF.

This clone came up many times. This chain uses TRBV5-4 with TRBJ1-2; a possible D gene is TRBD1 (6 bases). Trimming took 0 bases from V and 4 from J, leaving 19 bases between them. CDR1 is SGHNT and CDR2 is YYREEE in the germline V gene (reference sequence). This CDR3 region has 17 residues. The chain's CDR3 is CASSLVNRAPSRYGYTF. CDR3 DNA sequence: TGTGCCAGCAGCTTGGTGAACAGGGCCCCAAGCCGCTATGGCTACACCTTC.

The count of this clone is one. The chain links TRBV6-5 to TRBJ1-2; D is undetermined. Germline V gene sequence: CDR1 MNHEY, CDR2 SVGAGI. The CDR3 runs 14 residues. V was cut by 6 bases and J by 4 bases, with 15 bases left in between. CDR3 nucleotide sequence: TGTGCCAGCAGCTCGAGCGGGGAAAGCTATGGCTACACCTTC. This sequence encodes CASSSSGESYGYTF.

This clone is a singleton in its sample. The genes are TRBV2 and TRBJ1-2, with TRBD1 identical over 8 bases. The V gene's germline CDR1 is SNHLY and CDR2 FYNNEI. Losses at the gene ends were 8 bases for V and 5 bases for J; bases not matched to a gene: 10. The CDR3 sequence is 14 residues long. The CDR3 sequence: CASRDRSPLYGYTF. CDR3 bases: TGTGCCAGCCGGGACAGGTCGCCGCTATATGGCTACACCTTC. The full variable domain, completed using reference TRBV2 and TRBJ1-2, is EPEVTQTPSHQVTQMGQEVILRCVPISNHLYFYWYRQILGQKVEFLVSFYNNEISEKSEIFDDQFSVERPDGSNFTLKIRSTKLEDSAMYFCASRDRSPLYGYTFGSGTRLTVV.

The chain is built from TRBV27 and TRBJ1-1; D is unresolved. The CDR3 has 15 amino acids. The germline CDR1 and CDR2 sequences are MNHEY and SMNVEV (reference sequence). Trimming left V 2 bases short and J 3 bases short, with 13 bases between. CDR3 DNA sequence: TGTGCCAGCAGTTTAAGAGCCCCCCGGGACACTGAAGCTTTCTTT. Translating gives CASSLRAPRDTEAFF.

The rearrangement links TRBV15 to TRBJ1-1; no definite D call. Germline CDR1 is LNHNV and CDR2 is YYDKDF (reference sequence). V lost 3 bases to trimming and J lost 1 base, with 15 bases between them. There are 16 residues in the CDR3. As DNA, the CDR3 is TGTGCCACCAGCAGCCCCAAATTTCCCCCGAACACTGAAGCTTTCTTT. It yields the protein CATSSPKFPPNTEAFF.

This chain links TRBV18 with TRBJ1-1, with D uncertain. CDR1 KGHSH and CDR2 LQKENI come from the germline V gene. V was trimmed by 6 bases and J by 0 bases, leaving 5 bases between them. The CDR3 is 12 amino acids. CDR3 amino acids: CASSSMNTEAFF. CDR3 nucleotide sequence: TGTGCCAGCTCGTCAATGAACACTGAAGCTTTCTTT.

The chain recombines TRBV28 with TRBJ1-1, with TRBD1 matching 7 bases. V was pared by 5 bases and J by 12 bases, with 12 bases of the junction left unmatched. This CDR3 spans 13 amino acids. Germline CDR1 is MDHEN and CDR2 is SYDVKM. The CDR3 sequence: CASSPIIGTETFF. The CDR3, as DNA: TGTGCCAGCAGTCCAATCATCGGGACAGAAACTTTCTTT.

This rearrangement joins TRBV7-2 to TRBJ2-5, with 13 bases matching TRBD2. CDR1 and CDR2 (germline): SGHTA, FQGNSA. The CDR3 has 17 amino acids. V lost 4 bases, J lost 1 base, and 6 bases stayed unmatched. The CDR3: CASSSTGLAGRQETQYF. DNA for the CDR3: TGTGCCAGCAGCTCAACGGGACTAGCGGGGCGCCAAGAGACCCAGTACTTC. The variable domain in full, completed from reference TRBV7-2 and TRBJ2-5, reads GAGVSQSPSNKVTEKGKDVELRCDPISGHTALYWYRQSLGQGLEFLIYFQGNSAPDKSGLPSDRFSAERTGGSVSTLTIQRTQQEDSAVYLCASSSTGLAGRQETQYFGPGTRLLVL.

V gene TRBV5-1 combines with J gene TRBJ1-2; 7 bases are a match to TRBD1. This CDR3 has 14 residues. The trim removed 1 base at V and 4 bases at J, leaving 4 bases unmatched. The germline V gene encodes CDR1 SGHRS and CDR2 YFSETQ. As DNA, the CDR3 is TGCGCCAGCAGCTTGACAGGGGAGGCCTATGGCTACACCTTC. Amino acids: CASSLTGEAYGYTF.

The CDR3, as DNA: TGTGCCAGCAGCGCTGCGGGACAGGAAACTAGCGCCCAGTACTTC. Protein: CASSAAGQETSAQYF. V usage is TRBV9 and J usage is TRBJ2-5, with D perhaps matching TRBD1 (8 bases). Per the germline V gene, CDR1 is SGDLS and CDR2 is YYNGEE. This CDR3 is 15 amino acids long. V dropped 3 bases and J dropped 9 bases, with 21 bases sitting between them. Complete variable domain (other parts from reference TRBV9 and TRBJ2-5): DSGVTQTPKHLITATGQRVTLRCSPRSGDLSVYWYQQSLDQGLQFLIQYYNGEERAKGNILERFSAQQFPDLHSELNLSSLELGDSALYFCASSAAGQETSAQYFGPGTRLLVL.

The V and J genes are TRBV6-5 and TRBJ2-5; the match to TRBD1 covers 10 bases. Germline V lookup: CDR1 MNHEY, CDR2 SVGAGI. The CDR3 is 14 residues long. V shed 6 bases, J shed 4 bases, and the junction held 5 bases outside the gene matches. The CDR3 sequence is CASRRDRGLETQYF. CDR3 nucleotide sequence: TGTGCCAGCAGGCGGGACAGGGGCTTAGAGACCCAGTACTTC.

This clone has a single count. The V and J genes are TRBV3-1 (or the pseudogene TRBV3-2) and TRBJ1-4; D uncertain. Germline values: CDR1 LGHDT, CDR2 YNNKEL (reference sequence). The CDR3 is made up of 14 amino acids. Trimming cost V 5 bases and J 7 bases, with 14 bases left between them. The CDR3 DNA reads TGTGCCAGCAGCGATCGATGGGCCGTTGAAAAACTGTTTTTT. It is translated as CASSDRWAVEKLFF.

The chain carries TRBV7-3 and TRBJ1-1, with 7 bases aligning to TRBD1. J gave up 6 bases and V 5 bases, and 6 bases lay outside the gene matches. The CDR3 totals 13 residues. CDR1 and CDR2 (germline): SGHTA, FQGTGA. The CDR3 DNA follows: TGTGCCAGCAGCCTAGACAGGGACGCTGAAGCTTTCTTT. Protein product: CASSLDRDAEAFF. The whole variable domain, filled in from reference TRBV7-3 and TRBJ1-1, reads GAGVSQTPSNKVTEKGKYVELRCDPISGHTALYWYRQSLGQGPEFLIYFQGTGAADDSGLPNDRFFAVRPEGSVSTLKIQRTERGDSAVYLCASSLDRDAEAFFGQGTRLTVV.

The chain joins TRBV28 to TRBJ2-7, with 9 bases lining up with TRBD2. The CDR3 totals 13 residues. Trimming took 5 bases from V and 6 from J; bases not matched to a gene: 5. Germline V lookup: CDR1 MDHEN, CDR2 SYDVKM. CDR3: CASSTRGGLEQYF. CDR3 bases: TGTGCCAGCAGTACGCGGGGGGGCCTCGAGCAGTACTTC.

The V call is TRBV7-4, the J call TRBJ1-5; a weak D match, TRBD1 (5 bases). Deletions cut 5 bases from V and 8 bases from J, with 19 bases between. The CDR3 has 15 amino acids. CDR1 is SGHVT, CDR2 SQSDAQ, per germline. CDR3 in amino acids: CASSGRQYLREPQHF. DNA of the CDR3: TGTGCCAGCAGCGGCCGACAGTATCTTAGGGAGCCCCAGCATTTT. Drawing the rest from reference TRBV7-4 and TRBJ1-5, the complete variable domain is GAGVSQSPRYKVAKRGRDVALRCDSISGHVTLYWYRQTLGQGSEVLTYSQSDAQRDKSGRPSGRFSAERPERSVSTLKIQRTEQGDSAVYLCASSGRQYLREPQHFGDGTRLSIL.

The V and J genes are TRBV30 and TRBJ1-2, with 7 bases matching TRBD1. The CDR3 spans 15 residues. The germline gives CDR1 GTSNPN, CDR2 SVGIG (reference sequence). The J segment lost 4 bases and the V segment lost 4 bases, leaving 12 bases of the junction unmatched. Here the CDR3 DNA reads TGTGCCTGGATATACTTGGACGGACAGGCCTATGGCTACACCTTC. Its protein is CAWIYLDGQAYGYTF.

The V gene is TRBV6-5, the J gene TRBJ1-2, with 7 bases aligning to TRBD1. The CDR3 has 13 amino acids. Germline CDR1 reads MNHEY; CDR2 reads SVGAGI. The ends lost 5 bases at V and 4 bases at J; junction bases unmatched: 4. CDR3 protein: CASSIRTGYGYTF. The CDR3 nucleotides are TGTGCCAGCAGTATACGGACAGGCTATGGCTACACCTTC.

This clone was picked up one time. The chain has TRBV7-2 and TRBJ1-2; a weak D match, TRBD1 (6 bases). The CDR3 is made up of 14 amino acids. V shed 1 base and J shed 8 bases, with 14 bases lying between them. Germline V gene sequence: CDR1 SGHTA, CDR2 FQGNSA. The CDR3, as DNA: TGTGCCAGCAGCTTAGGGAAACAGGGTTGGGGCTACACCTTC. Its translation: CASSLGKQGWGYTF.

This sequence joins TRBV19 and TRBJ2-7, with 7 positions matching TRBD1. J was trimmed by 1 base and V by 4 bases; bases with no gene match: 10. The CDR3 contains 16 residues. Germline V gives CDR1 LNHDA, CDR2 SQIVND (reference sequence). The CDR3 nucleotides are TGTGCCAGTAGTAGCCCGGGACAGAGAAGTTCCTACGAGCAGTACTTC. This codes for CASSSPGQRSSYEQYF.

The chain is built from TRBV9 and TRBJ1-1, with 8 bases matching TRBD1. V trimming: 4 bases; J trimming: 4 bases; junction bases outside the gene matches: 6. This CDR3 has 14 residues. Germline CDR1 is SGDLS and CDR2 is YYNGEE. The CDR3: CASSPQTGVTEAFF. The DNA of the CDR3 is TGTGCCAGCAGCCCCCAGACAGGGGTCACTGAAGCTTTCTTT.

The chain has TRBV5-1 and TRBJ2-7; the match to TRBD1 covers 9 bases. The V and J ends lost 4 bases and 2 bases, in that order; junction bases with no gene match: 7. The CDR3 contains 15 residues. Germline loops: CDR1 SGHRS, CDR2 YFSETQ. In DNA, the CDR3 is TGCGCCAGCAGCAAGGACCGGGACAGGGCCTACGAGCAGTACTTC. Translating it yields CASSKDRDRAYEQYF.